The subject of this entry is one T cell receptor beta chain. Germline V gene sequence: CDR1 GTSNPN, CDR2 SVGIG (reference sequence). V shed 4 bases and J 5 bases; nucleotides not matched to a gene: 9. The CDR3 consists of 15 residues. This sample is part of a study of blood T cell repertoires in COVID-19. Across the whole study: In each case, the material was cDNA or gDNA derived from T cells, B-cell-depleted T cells, or PBMCs.

The table came from immunoSEQ multiplex PCR; TCRdb's copy has only in-frame clones and leaves some out. Of some 150,000 clones listed, around nine tenths were seen once; the top ten hold approximately 0.77%. The age range of participants was 18 to 89 years, with residence in fewer than 25 US areas. V usage is TRBV30 and J usage is TRBJ2-1; 9 nucleotides line up with TRBD1. Specimen: PBMCs or T cells enriched from blood (not recorded which). This TCR was recovered from a woman aged 18-30 years who had recovered from COVID-19. The CDR3 DNA follows: TGTGCCTGGACCGTAACAGGGGGCGGAAACAATGAGCAGTTCTTC. It specifies CAWTVTGGGNNEQFF.